The 3 T cell receptor beta chains below all came from one sample that was sequenced in a study of cytomegalovirus exposure and HLA in healthy donors. The PCR employed 60 Vbeta primers together with 13 Jbeta primers. Clones were sequenced by immunoSEQ multiplex PCR, and TCRdb holds only the in-frame ones, with some missing. Of tens of thousands of clones in the sample, about nine tenths were seen once. Sequencing was done on a sample of PBMCs. The receptors stem from a middle-aged woman in good health and CMV-seropositive.

CDR3: CATSKNRDRGMDTQYF. DNA for the CDR3: TGTGCCACCAGCAAAAACCGGGACAGGGGAATGGATACGCAGTATTTT. The chain uses TRBV15 and TRBJ2-3; 10 bases map to TRBD1. J was trimmed by 6 bases and V by 4 bases; bases with no gene match: 10. Germline CDR1 reads LNHNV; CDR2 reads YYDKDF (reference sequence). There are 16 residues in the CDR3.

This clone was recorded a few times. V is TRBV4-3 and J is TRBJ1-1; the D is unclear. Per germline, CDR1 LGHNA and CDR2 YSLEER. The CDR3 sequence is 16 residues long. The germline V and J ends were trimmed by 2 bases and 1 base, with 14 bases remaining between them. In DNA form, the CDR3 reads TGCGCCAGCAGCCAATTTGATTATGAGAGGAACACTGAAGCTTTCTTT. Amino acids: CASSQFDYERNTEAFF.

The rearrangement joins TRBV18 to TRBJ1-3, with D perhaps matching TRBD1 (5 bases). The CDR3 spans 16 residues. V lost 3 bases, J lost 0 bases, and 12 bases lay in between. Germline-derived CDR1 and CDR2 are KGHSH and LQKENI. DNA of the CDR3: TGTGCCAGCTCACCTCGACAGCTGTCCTCTGGAAACACCATATATTTT. It encodes CASSPRQLSSGNTIYF.